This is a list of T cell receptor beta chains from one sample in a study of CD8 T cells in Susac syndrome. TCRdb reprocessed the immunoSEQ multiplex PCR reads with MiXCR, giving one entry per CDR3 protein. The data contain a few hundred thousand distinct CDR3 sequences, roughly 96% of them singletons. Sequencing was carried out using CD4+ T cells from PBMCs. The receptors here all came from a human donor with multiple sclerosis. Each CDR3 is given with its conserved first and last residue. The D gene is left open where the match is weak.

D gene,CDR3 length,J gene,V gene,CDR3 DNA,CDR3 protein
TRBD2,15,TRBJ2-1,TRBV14,TGTGCCAGCAGCCACCTACTAGCGGGAGTTTATGAGCAGTTCTTC,CASSHLLAGVYEQFF
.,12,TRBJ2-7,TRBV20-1,TGCAGTGCGTCGGGACTGGCCTACGAGCAGTACTTC,CSASGLAYEQYF
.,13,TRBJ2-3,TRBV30,TGTGCCCAGGGTTTAAGTGGCGCAGATACGCAGTATTTT,CAQGLSGADTQYF
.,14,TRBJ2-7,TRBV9,TGTGCCAGCAGCGTCTCGGCCTCCTCCTACGAGCAGTACTTC,CASSVSASSYEQYF
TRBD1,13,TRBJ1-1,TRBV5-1,TGCGCCAGCACCCTGGACAGGTTCACTGAAGCTTTCTTT,CASTLDRFTEAFF
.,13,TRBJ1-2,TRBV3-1,TGTGCCAGCAGCCAAGGGACGAGGCATGGCTACACCTTC,CASSQGTRHGYTF
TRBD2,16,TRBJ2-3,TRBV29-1,TGCAGCGTGCCGGGACTAGCGGGATACAAGTCGGATACGCAGTATTTT,CSVPGLAGYKSDTQYF
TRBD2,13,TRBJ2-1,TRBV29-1,TGCAGCGTTGGGGACGGGGGGAGGTATGAGCAGTTCTTC,CSVGDGGRYEQFF
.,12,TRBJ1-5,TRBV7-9,TGTGCCAGCAGCTTGGGAGATCAGCCCCAGCATTTT,CASSLGDQPQHF
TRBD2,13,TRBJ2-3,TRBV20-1,TGCAGTGCGTGGACTAGCAGAGGAGATACGCAGTATTTT,CSAWTSRGDTQYF